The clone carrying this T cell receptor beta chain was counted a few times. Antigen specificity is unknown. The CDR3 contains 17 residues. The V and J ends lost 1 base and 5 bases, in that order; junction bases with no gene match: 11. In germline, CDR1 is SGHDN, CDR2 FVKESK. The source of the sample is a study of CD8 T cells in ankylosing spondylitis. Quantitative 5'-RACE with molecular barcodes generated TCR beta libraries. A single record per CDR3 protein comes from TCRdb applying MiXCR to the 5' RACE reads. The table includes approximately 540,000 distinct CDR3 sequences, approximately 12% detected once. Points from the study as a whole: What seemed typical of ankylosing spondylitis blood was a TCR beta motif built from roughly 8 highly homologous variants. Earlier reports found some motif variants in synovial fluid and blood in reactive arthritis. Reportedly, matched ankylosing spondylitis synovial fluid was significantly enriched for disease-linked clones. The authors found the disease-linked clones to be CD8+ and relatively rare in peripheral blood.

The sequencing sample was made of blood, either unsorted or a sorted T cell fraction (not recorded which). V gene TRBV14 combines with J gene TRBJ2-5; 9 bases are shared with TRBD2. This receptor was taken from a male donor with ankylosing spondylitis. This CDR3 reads CASSQVVGGRASETQYF. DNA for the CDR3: TGTGCCAGCAGCCAAGTAGTCGGCGGGAGGGCATCGGAGACCCAGTACTTC.